This TCR beta chain was recorded in a study of shared clonotypes between healthy human individuals. Germline CDR1 SEHNR, CDR2 FQNEAQ (reference sequence). CDR3 length: 15 amino acids. The V end was cut by 5 bases, the J end by 3 bases, with 14 bases between. Selected positively for CCR7 and CD45RO-negative, naive CD8 cells excluded terminally differentiated effector memory CD45RA+ cells. The study ran the assay at deep level. Each replicate PCR on the sorted subsets used 200 to 250 ng DNA (approximately 33,000 T cell genomes). Produced via immunoSEQ multiplex PCR; TCRdb's table is partial and in-frame only. The sample contains millions of clones, approximately 95% of which appear only once.

The receptor comes from a man aged 18 to 29 in good health. The sequenced sample consisted of naive CD8+ T cells sorted from blood. The gene calls are TRBV7-9 and TRBJ1-3, with D perhaps matching TRBD1 (5 bases). CDR3 sequence: CASSPLGGDGNTIYF. As DNA, the CDR3 is TGTGCCAGCAGCCCCCTCGGGGGTGATGGAAACACCATATATTTT.